Presented here are 18 T cell receptor beta chains from one specimen sequenced in a study of immune evolution from preneoplasia to lung adenocarcinoma. TCRdb keeps only in-frame clones here, not all; method: immunoSEQ multiplex PCR. The data hold about 7,200 clones, with approximately 79% observed a single time. The sample consisted of FFPE adjacent normal lung tissue. The receptor source for this set is a person aged 70 to 79 with lung adenocarcinoma.

The chain recombines TRBV28 with TRBJ1-2; TRBD1 is a possible D gene (5 bases). The germline V gene encodes CDR1 MDHEN and CDR2 SYDVKM. V was shortened by 6 bases and J by 0 bases, with 14 bases between the two germline ends. The CDR3 has 15 amino acids. CDR3 protein: CASSSGGPPNYGYTF. The CDR3 DNA is TGTGCCAGCAGCTCGGGGGGACCGCCTAACTATGGCTACACCTTC.

For the CDR3, the DNA is TGTGCCAGACAGGGGGCACGGGGGTTGAACACTGAAGCTTTCTTT. This gives the protein CARQGARGLNTEAFF. J is TRBJ1-1 and V is TRBV2, with 9 bases matching TRBD1. The CDR3 runs to 15 residues. Unmatched junction bases numbered 8, after V lost 9 bases and J lost 0 bases. Germline V gene sequence: CDR1 SNHLY, CDR2 FYNNEI.

The CDR3 protein is CASFGLGTGGYRAQHF. CDR3 nucleotides: TGTGCCAGCTTCGGTCTGGGGACAGGGGGCTACAGAGCCCAGCATTTT. This chain connects TRBV27 to TRBJ1-5; the match to TRBD1 covers 12 bases. Germline V gene sequence: CDR1 MNHEY, CDR2 SMNVEV (reference sequence). The CDR3 covers 16 residues. V shed 8 bases and J 11 bases; nucleotides not matched to a gene: 16.

DNA for the CDR3: TGTGCCAGCAGCAGACCCCGGGAGGGGGCTGGACACGAGCAGTACTTC. Translation gives CASSRPREGAGHEQYF. The V call is TRBV21-1, the J call TRBJ2-7; no check of the table's D call, TRBD2, against the DNA was made. TRBV21-1 is a documented pseudogene. The CDR3 is 16 residues long.

The V gene is TRBV27, the J gene TRBJ1-2, with 8 positions matching TRBD1. Losses at the gene ends were 4 bases for V and 1 base for J; bases not matched to a gene: 8. The CDR3 is 16 amino acids. In germline, CDR1 is MNHEY, CDR2 SMNVEV (reference sequence). The CDR3 coding sequence is TGTGCCAGCAGTTATTCAGGGGGCGTTAGTAACTATGGCTACACCTTC. It yields the protein CASSYSGGVSNYGYTF.

The chain is built from TRBV19 and TRBJ1-1; tentatively, D is TRBD1 (5 bases). There are 13 residues in the CDR3. Between the trimmed V and J ends, which lost 1 base and 7 bases, there was a span of 10 bases. The germline gives CDR1 LNHDA, CDR2 SQIVND (reference sequence). CDR3 coding DNA: TGTGCCAGTAGTATAGGTCGACAGCTTGAAGCTTTCTTT. Translated: CASSIGRQLEAFF.

This chain links TRBV18 with TRBJ1-4; 8 bases are a match to TRBD1. The V segment lost 0 bases and the J segment 5 bases; nucleotides outside the gene matches: 2. CDR3 size: 15 residues. CDR1 KGHSH and CDR2 LQKENI come from the germline V gene. The chain's CDR3 is CASSPPGQANEKLFF. CDR3 nucleotide sequence: TGTGCCAGCTCACCACCGGGACAGGCAAATGAAAAACTGTTTTTT.

This clone came up once. J is TRBJ2-3 and V is TRBV11-2; 12 bases match TRBD2. Germline loops: CDR1 SGHAT, CDR2 FQNNGV. The CDR3 has 16 residues. The J segment lost 5 bases and the V segment lost 3 bases, leaving 6 bases of the junction unmatched. The CDR3 sequence: CASSFRLAGGVDTQYF. The CDR3 bases are TGTGCCAGCAGCTTCCGGCTAGCGGGGGGGGTAGATACGCAGTATTTT.

The chain recombines TRBV7-2 with TRBJ1-6; D ambiguous. V dropped 0 bases and J dropped 6 bases, with 3 bases sitting between them. Germline V lookup: CDR1 SGHTA, CDR2 FQGNSA. The CDR3 spans 13 residues. The CDR3 loop reads CASSLASNSPLHF. The CDR3 nucleotides are TGTGCCAGCAGCTTAGCGAGTAATTCACCCCTCCACTTT.

The genes are TRBV2 and TRBJ2-1; D is tentatively TRBD1 or TRBD2 (6 bases each). V lost 7 bases and J lost 4, with 23 bases in between. Germline CDR1 is SNHLY and CDR2 is FYNNEI. The CDR3 covers 17 residues. CDR3 DNA sequence: TGTGCCAGCAACTGGGGCCGGGGGCAGGGCCCTTACAATGAGCAGTTCTTC. The encoded protein is CASNWGRGQGPYNEQFF.

This clone was observed a few times. The V and J genes are TRBV25-1 and TRBJ1-1; the match to TRBD1 covers 8 bases. With 8 bases clipped from V and 9 bases from J, the junction kept 11 bases outside the gene matches. Germline-derived CDR1 and CDR2 are MGHDK and SYGVNS. The CDR3 contains 13 residues. The CDR3: CASGLPTGEKAFF. CDR3 coding DNA: TGTGCCAGCGGTCTCCCGACAGGGGAAAAAGCTTTCTTT.

V usage is TRBV7-8 and J usage is TRBJ1-2; TRBD1 might be the D (5 bases). Germline CDR1 and CDR2: SGHVS and FQNEAQ. The V end was cut by 5 bases, the J end by 2 bases, with 15 bases between. The CDR3 is 15 residues long. The chain's CDR3 is CASSPFGGVNYGYTF. As DNA, the CDR3 is TGTGCCAGCAGCCCTTTTGGGGGGGTCAACTATGGCTACACCTTC.

V gene TRBV30 combines with J gene TRBJ1-6; 10 nucleotides line up with TRBD1. With 7 bases clipped from V and 6 bases from J, the junction kept 9 bases outside the gene matches. The CDR3 covers 15 residues. Germline V gene data show CDR1 as GTSNPN and CDR2 as SVGIG (reference sequence). The CDR3 region is CAFRDRGAFNSPLHF. The DNA for the CDR3 is TGTGCCTTCCGGGACAGGGGCGCTTTTAATTCACCCCTCCACTTT.

The rearrangement uses TRBV19 and TRBJ1-2; 8 positions match TRBD1. The CDR3 is 11 amino acids. V was pared by 8 bases and J by 7 bases, with 3 bases of the junction left unmatched. The V gene's germline CDR1 is LNHDA and CDR2 SQIVND (reference sequence). CDR3 amino acids: CASGQGSGYTF. For the CDR3, the DNA is TGTGCCAGTGGACAGGGCAGTGGCTACACCTTC.

The chain uses TRBV28 and TRBJ1-5; TRBD1 matches at 7 bases. Unmatched junction bases numbered 7, after V lost 9 bases and J lost 5 bases. The germline gives CDR1 MDHEN, CDR2 SYDVKM. This CDR3 is built from 13 residues. CDR3 nucleotide sequence: TGTGCCAGTAATCCGGGACAGTATCAGCCCCAGCATTTT. It is translated as CASNPGQYQPQHF.

V is TRBV4-2 and J is TRBJ1-6, with 9 bases identical to TRBD1. The CDR3 runs to 16 residues. The V and J ends lost 4 bases and 5 bases, in that order; junction bases with no gene match: 6. Germline V CDR1 and CDR2: LGHNA, YNFKEQ. The CDR3 spells CASSLSWDRDNSPLHF. The CDR3 nucleotides read TGTGCCAGCAGCCTTTCCTGGGACAGGGATAATTCACCCCTCCACTTT.

This rearrangement joins TRBV15 to TRBJ2-7; tentatively, D is TRBD1 (5 bases). CDR3 size: 16 residues. With 5 bases removed from V and 0 bases from J, the gap between germline ends came to 17 bases. The germline CDR1 and CDR2 sequences are LNHNV and YYDKDF (reference sequence). DNA of the CDR3: TGTGCCACCAGCTGGATCCTGACAGCCAGCTCCTACGAGCAGTACTTC. Translation: CATSWILTASSYEQYF.

This chain joins TRBV9 and TRBJ2-1; the match to TRBD2 covers 9 bases. Germline CDR1 is SGDLS and CDR2 is YYNGEE. With 1 base clipped from V and 0 bases from J, the junction kept 2 bases outside the gene matches. CDR3 length: 16 residues. The CDR3 sequence is CASSVSSGASYNEQFF. In DNA, the CDR3 is TGTGCCAGCAGCGTATCTAGCGGGGCCTCCTACAATGAGCAGTTCTTC.